The text below deals with one T cell receptor beta chain. Its antigen is still unknown. The entry originates in a study of cytomegalovirus exposure and HLA in healthy donors. The donors were members of the validation cohort, which comprised 120 subjects and was separate from the first cohort of 600 to 800 subjects. Clones were read by immunoSEQ multiplex PCR, and TCRdb kept only the in-frame ones, dropping some. The sample consists of roughly 150,000 clones, around 92% of them appearing once. Study conclusions and caveats: TCR beta chains numbering under 200 were designated cytomegalovirus-associated.

The receptor was isolated from a man aged 18-30 years in good health and CMV-seropositive. Sample: PBMCs.

DNA of the CDR3: TGTGCCAGCAGCTCAAAGCCGGGACTAGCGGGAGGGCCAAGGTACGAGCAGTACTTC. Protein product: CASSSKPGLAGGPRYEQYF. The genes are TRBV21-1 and TRBJ2-7; the table's D call, TRBD2, has no DNA check behind it. TRBV21-1 is assigned pseudogene status. The CDR3 spans 19 residues.